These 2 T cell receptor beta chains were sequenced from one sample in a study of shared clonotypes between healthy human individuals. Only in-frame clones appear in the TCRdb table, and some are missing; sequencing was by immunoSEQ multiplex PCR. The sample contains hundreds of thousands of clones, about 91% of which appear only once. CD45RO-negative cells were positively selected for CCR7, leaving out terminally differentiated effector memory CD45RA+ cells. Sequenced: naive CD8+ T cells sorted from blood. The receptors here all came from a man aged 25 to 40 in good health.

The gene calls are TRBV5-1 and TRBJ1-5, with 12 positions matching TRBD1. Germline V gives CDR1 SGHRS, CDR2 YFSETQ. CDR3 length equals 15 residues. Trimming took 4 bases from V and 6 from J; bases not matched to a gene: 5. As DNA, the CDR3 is TGCGCCAGCAGCAGGGGGACAGGGGGCACTCAGCCCCAGCATTTT. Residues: CASSRGTGGTQPQHF. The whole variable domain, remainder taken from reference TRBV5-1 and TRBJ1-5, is KAGVTQTPRYLIKTRGQQVTLSCSPISGHRSVSWYQQTPGQGLQFLFEYFSETQRNKGNFPGRFSGRQFSNSRSEMNVSTLELGDSALYLCASSRGTGGTQPQHFGDGTRLSIL.

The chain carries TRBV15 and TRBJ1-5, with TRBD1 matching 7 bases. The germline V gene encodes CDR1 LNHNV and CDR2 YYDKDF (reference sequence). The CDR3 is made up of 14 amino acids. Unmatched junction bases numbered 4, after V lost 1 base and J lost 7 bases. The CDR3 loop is CATSRVTGSQPQHF. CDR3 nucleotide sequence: TGTGCCACCAGCAGAGTGACAGGGTCCCAGCCCCAGCATTTT. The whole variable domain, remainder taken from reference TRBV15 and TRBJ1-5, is DAMVIQNPRYQVTQFGKPVTLSCSQTLNHNVMYWYQQKSSQAPKLLFHYYDKDFNNEADTPDNFQSRRPNTSFCFLDIRSPGLGDTAMYLCATSRVTGSQPQHFGDGTRLSIL.